A selection of T cell receptor beta chains follows, all from one sample in a study of shared clonotypes between healthy human individuals. This table comes from immunoSEQ multiplex PCR, and its TCRdb copy is limited to in-frame clones, with some not included. The sample has 2.3 million or so clones, approximately 93% seen once. The specimen was naive CD4+ T cells from PBMCs. These receptors were obtained from a man aged 18-30 years in good health. Some clones in this sample may be carry-over from other donors' samples. The CDR3 runs from the conserved cysteine through the conserved F or W.

v_gene	CDR3aa
TRBV28	CASSLSAGLYEQYF
TRBV10-3	CAISELYTVLGVSGANVLTF
TRBV7-9	CASSLAQALYSPLHF
TRBV10-3	CAIRAGQIPYEQYF
TRBV5-5	CASSTSTGLAFF
TRBV6-6	CASRVGLAGVETQYF
TRBV28	CASRVTGGELLYSGNTIYF
TRBV30	CAWSVLGQGNQPQHF
TRBV5-1	CASSLGTMGDGYTF
TRBV7-2	CASSLAQNSLHEQYF
TRBV28	CASEQGAEETQYF
TRBV4-1	CASSRETGGSNQPQHF
TRBV11-2	CASSLDFGEQYF
TRBV7-3	CASSSCVGIEFQPQHF
TRBV5-1	CASRARTDSYNEQFF
TRBV28	CASSLSGGEGGTDTQYF
TRBV30	CAWRGAGPNEQFF
TRBV9	CASSVGGAPMNTEAFF
TRBV5-5	CASSFFEGSYTF
TRBV28	CASSPPGQGKNEQFF
TRBV5-4	CASRRGGQFYEQYF
TRBV30	CAWSEAGQTQYF
TRBV30	CAWSVRGGTRTGELFF
TRBV28	CASTTNRGTEAFF
TRBV7-3	CASSSRTSGGQETQYF
TRBV28	CASASGQSYNEQFF
TRBV28	CASSLGFRSYEQYF
TRBV28	CASSSYHYGYTF
TRBV18	CASSLWGRATDTQYF
TRBV4-1	CASSLNPGARASYEQYF
TRBV5-4	CASSSQGATNEKLFF
TRBV7-2	CASSFRGGNGYTF
TRBV7-3	CASSPNMNTEAFF
TRBV27	CASSRPGLAGKEQFF
TRBV19	CASSIGLALTGELFF